This record concerns one T cell receptor beta chain sequence. The data belong to a study of glioma-infiltrating T cells after dendritic cell vaccination. Study information: The vaccine used monocyte-derived dendritic cells pulsed overnight with autologous tumor lysate.

Trimming at V came to 8 bases and at J to 7 bases, leaving 4 bases not matched to a gene. Germline V gene sequence: CDR1 ENHRY, CDR2 SYGVKD. The CDR3 consists of 11 residues. The primer mix had 60 V beta and 13 J beta primers. Profiling relied on immunoSEQ multiplex PCR, and the TCRdb table lists in-frame clones only, not all of them. The repertoire has around 90,000 clones, around 80% of them found once; the top ten carry over 5%. This clonotype was sampled from a human donor with glioblastoma. The chain joins TRBV10-3 to TRBJ1-2, with 7 nucleotides matching TRBD1. This sample comprised blood, obtained before dendritic cell vaccination. CDR3 sequence (DNA): TGTGCCATCCCAGGGGGTAGTGGCTACACCTTC. Encoded protein: CAIPGGSGYTF.